This TCR beta chain was observed in a study of blood T cell repertoires in COVID-19 (dated by TCRdb to the early 2020s). Background on the whole study: Collaborator samples came from the United States, Italy and Spain and covered acute and convalescent phases of COVID-19. Deeply sampled blood TCRbeta repertoires from subjects exposed to, actively infected with, or recovered from COVID-19 were included in the dataset. The prospective study material was composed of cDNA or gDNA derived from T cells, B-cell-depleted T cells, or PBMCs. Sample metadata almost always included a de-identified subject ID, COVID-19 status, age in years and sex. The samples were drawn from two sources: the first 160 participants of the ongoing ImmuneRACE study, and fewer than 1,500 subjects contributed by 6 global collaborators. The repertoires were released in a freely available public database meant as a resource for research on the immune response to SARS-CoV-2. Where available, HLA class I and class II types were obtained from metadata supplied by the sample provider rather than from assay-based typing.

Results the study describes overall, beyond this receptor: How much clinical and demographic metadata was included differed by source and by participant, and the metadata was provided uncurated.

On this clone: Its antigen is unknown. No base qualities exist here, and no much larger clone lies one base off it.

TCRbeta CDR3 regions were amplified from genomic DNA by means of the immunoSEQ Assay, a bias-controlled multiplex PCR. The authors processed their data as follows. Nucleated cell counts per sample were estimated from amplification of reference gene primers within the assay. To quantify the absolute abundance of each unique TCRbeta CDR3 rearrangement, sequence reads were collapsed and filtered. For each sample, productive Simpson clonality was calculated as the square root of Simpson's diversity index across productive rearrangements. TCRdb re-hosts the immuneACCESS table, in-frame sequences only. Its copies lack some clones; in the studies checked, an unresolved V gene accounts for under half of them, and the cause for the rest is not known. For V, J and clone size, that table is used; D and trimming come from the DNA. Counted in this sample were 200,000 to 250,000 clones; 87% of them appeared once. The ten largest clonotypes hold under 13% of the sample.

Participants in the prospective study were enrolled through a virtual design, were aged about 18 to 90 years, and lived in 24 United States geographic areas. In the prospective study, participants were assigned to cohorts based on the clinical history participants reported in a screening survey and a study questionnaire. Each participant in the prospective study had whole blood, serum and a nasopharyngeal or oropharyngeal swab collected by mobile phlebotomists. Prospective study participants could optionally give additional blood draws and questionnaires over an approximately two-month period. Blood samples from the prospective study were shipped frozen or at room temperature prior to DNA extraction. The CDR3 measures 17 amino acids from cysteine to phenylalanine. The CDR3 DNA has 51 bases and is translated from base 1. V is pared back by 0 bases and J by 5 bases, with 17 bases lying between the germline termini. CDR1 and CDR2 (SGHTA, FQGTGA) derive from the germline V gene.

The material sequenced was PBMCs or T cells enriched from blood (not recorded which). The clonotype comes from a man aged 18 to 29 with acute COVID-19. This receptor chain uses TRBV7-3 and TRBJ2-1; the D region possibly corresponds to TRBD1 (5 bases align). The encoded CDR3 is CASSLTHNAQVHNEQFF. The sequenced DNA is TGTGCCAGCAGCTTAACCCACAACGCACAGGTACACAATGAGCAGTTCTTC.